These T cell receptor beta chains were read from a single sample in a study of T cells in Graves' hyperthyroidism and ophthalmopathy. MiXCR, run by TCRdb on the multiplex PCR reads, gives a single entry per CDR3 protein. This sample yields hundreds of thousands of distinct CDR3 sequences, of which about 13% are seen a single time; around 9.2% belongs to the top ten. The sample taken for sequencing was blood. Receptors originate from a woman between 18 and 30 years old with Graves' hyperthyroidism. CDR3s include the opening cysteine and the closing phenylalanine or tryptophan. A D gene is named only where the DNA matches it firmly. A clone size is listed for some rows: how often the clone was seen (once, few, many), or a class if it is expanded.

d_call: NA; clone_size: few; j_call: TRBJ1-6; v_call: TRBV27; cdr3_aa: CASSLLSNILSYNSPLHF; cdr3_nt: TGTGCCAGCAGTTTATTGTCTAACATTCTGTCCTATAATTCACCCCTCCACTTT
d_call: NA; clone_size: many; j_call: TRBJ2-5; v_call: TRBV28; cdr3_aa: CASSSRETQYF; cdr3_nt: TGTGCCAGCAGCTCTCGTGAGACCCAGTACTTC
d_call: NA; clone_size: few; j_call: TRBJ2-5; v_call: TRBV15; cdr3_aa: CATSRVGVGETQYF; cdr3_nt: TGTGCCACCAGCAGAGTTGGGGTGGGGGAGACCCAGTACTTC
d_call: NA; clone_size: many; j_call: TRBJ2-7; v_call: TRBV7-2; cdr3_aa: CASSLVTGFSYEQYF; cdr3_nt: TGTGCCAGCAGCTTAGTTACGGGGTTCTCCTACGAGCAGTACTTC
d_call: NA; clone_size: many; j_call: TRBJ1-5; v_call: TRBV6-2/TRBV6-3; cdr3_aa: CASSYSPYKDQPQHF; cdr3_nt: TGTGCCAGCAGTTACTCCCCCTACAAAGATCAGCCCCAGCATTTT
d_call: NA; clone_size: many; j_call: TRBJ1-2; v_call: TRBV12-3/TRBV12-4; cdr3_aa: CASSLAGGGNYGYTF; cdr3_nt: TGTGCCAGCAGTTTAGCGGGGGGAGGTAACTATGGCTACACCTTC
d_call: NA; clone_size: NA; j_call: TRBJ1-4; v_call: TRBV9; cdr3_aa: CASSVDGVSEKLFF; cdr3_nt: TGTGCCAGCAGCGTAGACGGGGTCTCCGAAAAACTGTTTTTT
d_call: NA; clone_size: NA; j_call: TRBJ2-1; v_call: TRBV27; cdr3_aa: CASSLSPVTQAHNEQFF; cdr3_nt: TGTGCCAGCAGTTTATCGCCCGTCACTCAAGCCCACAATGAGCAGTTCTTC
d_call: NA; clone_size: few; j_call: TRBJ1-4; v_call: TRBV19; cdr3_aa: CASRTLATNEKLFF; cdr3_nt: TGTGCCAGTAGAACACTTGCAACTAATGAAAAACTGTTTTTT
d_call: NA; clone_size: NA; j_call: TRBJ2-2; v_call: TRBV6-2/TRBV6-3; cdr3_aa: CASSYYETGPTGELFF; cdr3_nt: TGTGCCAGCAGTTACTATGAAACGGGACCCACCGGGGAGCTGTTTTTT
d_call: NA; clone_size: NA; j_call: TRBJ1-2; v_call: TRBV19; cdr3_aa: CASSIRRAWARQLDGYTF; cdr3_nt: TGTGCCAGTAGTATAAGGAGGGCCTGGGCCCGTCAGCTGGATGGCTACACCTTC
d_call: NA; clone_size: few; j_call: TRBJ2-7; v_call: TRBV20-1; cdr3_aa: CSARSNIGTYEQYF; cdr3_nt: TGCAGTGCTAGAAGCAATATTGGAACCTACGAGCAGTACTTC
d_call: TRBD2; clone_size: NA; j_call: TRBJ2-5; v_call: TRBV28; cdr3_aa: CASSLAGVRGETQYF; cdr3_nt: TGTGCCAGCAGTCTAGCGGGGGTCAGGGGAGAGACCCAGTACTTC
d_call: TRBD1; clone_size: many; j_call: TRBJ2-7; v_call: TRBV13; cdr3_aa: CASSSFVGQGSYEQYF; cdr3_nt: TGTGCCAGCAGCTCATTTGTAGGACAGGGCTCCTACGAGCAGTACTTC
d_call: TRBD2; clone_size: many; j_call: TRBJ2-1; v_call: TRBV5-1; cdr3_aa: CASSPRLAGGLYNEQFF; cdr3_nt: TGCGCCAGCAGCCCCAGACTAGCGGGAGGGCTCTACAATGAGCAGTTCTTC
d_call: TRBD2; clone_size: NA; j_call: TRBJ2-3; v_call: TRBV25-1; cdr3_aa: CASSELEAGETTDTQYF; cdr3_nt: TGTGCCAGCAGTGAATTGGAAGCGGGGGAGACCACAGATACGCAGTATTTT
d_call: NA; clone_size: many; j_call: TRBJ1-5; v_call: TRBV2; cdr3_aa: CASSEMWASNQPQHF; cdr3_nt: TGTGCCAGCAGTGAAATGTGGGCTAGCAATCAGCCCCAGCATTTT
d_call: NA; clone_size: NA; j_call: TRBJ1-2; v_call: TRBV19; cdr3_aa: CASSIPSYGYTF; cdr3_nt: TGTGCCAGTAGTATACCCTCCTATGGCTACACCTTC
d_call: TRBD1; clone_size: many; j_call: TRBJ1-1; v_call: TRBV29-1; cdr3_aa: CSVEGYGTGAHTEAFF; cdr3_nt: TGCAGCGTTGAAGGGTACGGGACAGGGGCGCACACTGAAGCTTTCTTT
d_call: NA; clone_size: many; j_call: TRBJ2-2; v_call: TRBV7-2; cdr3_aa: CASSPQINTGELFF; cdr3_nt: TGTGCCAGCAGCCCACAAATAAACACCGGGGAGCTGTTTTTT
d_call: NA; clone_size: many; j_call: TRBJ2-7; v_call: TRBV27; cdr3_aa: CASSLSQPYEQYF; cdr3_nt: TGTGCCAGCAGTTTAAGTCAGCCCTACGAGCAGTACTTC
d_call: NA; clone_size: NA; j_call: TRBJ2-3; v_call: TRBV15; cdr3_aa: CATSRVGGITDTQYF; cdr3_nt: TGTGCCACCAGCAGGGTTGGGGGTATCACAGATACGCAGTATTTT
d_call: NA; clone_size: many; j_call: TRBJ2-5; v_call: TRBV2; cdr3_aa: CASSVGASLETQYF; cdr3_nt: TGTGCCAGCTCCGTTGGGGCCTCTTTAGAGACCCAGTACTTC